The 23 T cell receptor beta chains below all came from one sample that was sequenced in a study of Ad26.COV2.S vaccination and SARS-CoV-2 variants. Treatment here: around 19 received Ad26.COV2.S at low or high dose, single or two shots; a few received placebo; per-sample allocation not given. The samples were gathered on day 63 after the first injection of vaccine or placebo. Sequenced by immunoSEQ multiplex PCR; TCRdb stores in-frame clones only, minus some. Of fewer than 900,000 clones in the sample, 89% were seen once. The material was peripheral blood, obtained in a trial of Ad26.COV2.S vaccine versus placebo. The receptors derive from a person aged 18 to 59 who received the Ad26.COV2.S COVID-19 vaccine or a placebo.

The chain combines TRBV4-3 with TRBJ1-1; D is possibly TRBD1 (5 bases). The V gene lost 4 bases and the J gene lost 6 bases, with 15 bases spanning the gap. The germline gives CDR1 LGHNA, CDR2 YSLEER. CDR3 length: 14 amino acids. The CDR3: CASSLTWGEPEAFF. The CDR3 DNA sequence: TGCGCCAGCAGCCTAACGTGGGGCGAACCTGAAGCTTTCTTT.

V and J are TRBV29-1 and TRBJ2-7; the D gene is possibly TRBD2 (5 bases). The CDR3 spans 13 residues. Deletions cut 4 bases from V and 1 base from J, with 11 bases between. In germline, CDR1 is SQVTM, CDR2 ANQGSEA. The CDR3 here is CSVVGEGSYEQYF. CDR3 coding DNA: TGCAGCGTTGTAGGCGAGGGTTCCTACGAGCAGTACTTC.

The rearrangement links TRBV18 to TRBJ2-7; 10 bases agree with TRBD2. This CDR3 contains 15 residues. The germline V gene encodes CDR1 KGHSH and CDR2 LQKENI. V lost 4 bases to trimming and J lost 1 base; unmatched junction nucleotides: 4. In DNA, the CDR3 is TGTGCCAGCTCACTTGGGACTAGCGCTTCCTACGAGCAGTACTTC. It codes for CASSLGTSASYEQYF.

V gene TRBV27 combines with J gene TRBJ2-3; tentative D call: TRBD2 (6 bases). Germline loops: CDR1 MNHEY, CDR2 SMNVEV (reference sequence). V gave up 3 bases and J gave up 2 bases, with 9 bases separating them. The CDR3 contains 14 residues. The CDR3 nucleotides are TGTGCCAGCAGTTTGCGGCGGGACACAGATACGCAGTATTTT. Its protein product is CASSLRRDTDTQYF.

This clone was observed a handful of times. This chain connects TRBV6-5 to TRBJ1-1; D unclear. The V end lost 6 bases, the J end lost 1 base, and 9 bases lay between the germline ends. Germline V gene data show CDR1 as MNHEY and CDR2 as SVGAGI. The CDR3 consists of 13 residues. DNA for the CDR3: TGTGCCAGCAGCTCCCGCAGGAACACTGAAGCTTTCTTT. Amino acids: CASSSRRNTEAFF.

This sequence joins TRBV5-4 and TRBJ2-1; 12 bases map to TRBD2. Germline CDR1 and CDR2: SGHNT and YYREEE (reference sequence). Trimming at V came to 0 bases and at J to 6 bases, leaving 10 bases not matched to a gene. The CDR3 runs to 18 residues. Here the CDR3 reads CASSLAPTASGRANEQFF. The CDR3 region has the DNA TGTGCCAGCAGCTTGGCCCCCACCGCTAGCGGGAGGGCCAATGAGCAGTTCTTC.

CDR3: CASSLSSRQTGELFF. The CDR3 DNA is TGTGCCAGCAGCTTGAGCTCGCGGCAAACCGGGGAGCTGTTTTTT. The V call is TRBV5-4, the J call TRBJ2-2; D is unresolved. V was clipped by 1 base and J by 5 bases, with 12 bases between them. This CDR3 is built from 15 residues. The V gene's germline CDR1 is SGHNT and CDR2 YYREEE (reference sequence).

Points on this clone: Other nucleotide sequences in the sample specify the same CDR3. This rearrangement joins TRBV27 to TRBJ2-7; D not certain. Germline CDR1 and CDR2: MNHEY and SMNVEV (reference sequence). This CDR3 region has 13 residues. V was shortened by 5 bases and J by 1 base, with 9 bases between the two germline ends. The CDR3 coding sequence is TGTGCCAGCAGTAGTGGGCCGTCCTACGAGCAGTACTTC. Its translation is CASSSGPSYEQYF.

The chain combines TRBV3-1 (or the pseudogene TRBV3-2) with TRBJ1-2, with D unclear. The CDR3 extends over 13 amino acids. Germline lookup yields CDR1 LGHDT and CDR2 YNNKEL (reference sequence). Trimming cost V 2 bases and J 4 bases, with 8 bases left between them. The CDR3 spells CASSQTGIYGYTF. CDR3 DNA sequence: TGTGCCAGCAGCCAAACGGGGATCTATGGCTACACCTTC.

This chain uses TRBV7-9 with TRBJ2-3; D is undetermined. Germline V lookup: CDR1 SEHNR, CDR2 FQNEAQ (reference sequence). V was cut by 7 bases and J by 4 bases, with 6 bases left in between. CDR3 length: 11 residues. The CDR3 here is CASTWADTQYF. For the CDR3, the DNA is TGTGCCAGCACCTGGGCAGATACGCAGTATTTT.

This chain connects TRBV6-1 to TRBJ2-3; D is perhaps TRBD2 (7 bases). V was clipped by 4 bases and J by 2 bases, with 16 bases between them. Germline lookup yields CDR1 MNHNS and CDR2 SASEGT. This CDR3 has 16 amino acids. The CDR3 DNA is TGTGCCAGCAGTGTTCTCCTTGGGGGGGCCACAGATACGCAGTATTTT. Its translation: CASSVLLGGATDTQYF.

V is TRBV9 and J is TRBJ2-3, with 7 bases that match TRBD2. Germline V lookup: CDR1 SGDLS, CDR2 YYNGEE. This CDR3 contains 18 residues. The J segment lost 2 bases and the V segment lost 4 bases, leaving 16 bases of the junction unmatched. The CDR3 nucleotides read TGTGCCAGCAGCACCGAAAAGGGAGGGCAGGAGATCACAGATACGCAGTATTTT. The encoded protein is CASSTEKGGQEITDTQYF. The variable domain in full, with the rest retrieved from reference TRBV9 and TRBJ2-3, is DSGVTQTPKHLITATGQRVTLRCSPRSGDLSVYWYQQSLDQGLQFLIQYYNGEERAKGNILERFSAQQFPDLHSELNLSSLELGDSALYFCASSTEKGGQEITDTQYFGPGTRLTVL.

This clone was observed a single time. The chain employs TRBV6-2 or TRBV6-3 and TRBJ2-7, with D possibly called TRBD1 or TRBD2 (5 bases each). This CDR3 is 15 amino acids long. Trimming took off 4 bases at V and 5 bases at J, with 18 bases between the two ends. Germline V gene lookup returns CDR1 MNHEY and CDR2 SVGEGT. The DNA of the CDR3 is TGTGCCAGCAGTTCCTGGGCCAGGGCCGGGGACGAGCAGTACTTC. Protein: CASSSWARAGDEQYF.

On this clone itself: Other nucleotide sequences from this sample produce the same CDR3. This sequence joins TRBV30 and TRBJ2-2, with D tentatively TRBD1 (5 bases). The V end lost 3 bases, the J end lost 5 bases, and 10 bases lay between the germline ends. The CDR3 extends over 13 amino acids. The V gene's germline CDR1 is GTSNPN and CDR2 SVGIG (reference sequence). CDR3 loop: CAWRTAGTGELFF. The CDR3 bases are TGTGCCTGGAGGACAGCTGGGACCGGGGAGCTGTTTTTT.

CDR3 DNA: TGTGCCAGCAGCTTAGATCTCACCACTCAAGAGACCCAGTACTTC. Translation: CASSLDLTTQETQYF. The J gene is TRBJ2-5, the V gene TRBV7-9; D is unclear. The V gene lost 1 base and the J gene lost 2 bases, with 11 bases spanning the gap. The germline V gene encodes CDR1 SEHNR and CDR2 FQNEAQ (reference sequence). This CDR3 region has 15 residues.

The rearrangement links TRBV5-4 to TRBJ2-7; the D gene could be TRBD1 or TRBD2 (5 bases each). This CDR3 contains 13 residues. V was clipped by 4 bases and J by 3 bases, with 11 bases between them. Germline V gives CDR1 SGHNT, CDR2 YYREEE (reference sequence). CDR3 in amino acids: CASSSRDGYEQYF. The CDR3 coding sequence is TGTGCCAGCAGCAGCCGGGACGGCTACGAGCAGTACTTC.

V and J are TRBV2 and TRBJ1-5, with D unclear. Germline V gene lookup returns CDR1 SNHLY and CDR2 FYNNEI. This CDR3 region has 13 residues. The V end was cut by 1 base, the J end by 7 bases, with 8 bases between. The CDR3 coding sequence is TGTGCCAGCAGTGAAGGTGCGGGGCAGCCCCAGCATTTT. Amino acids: CASSEGAGQPQHF.

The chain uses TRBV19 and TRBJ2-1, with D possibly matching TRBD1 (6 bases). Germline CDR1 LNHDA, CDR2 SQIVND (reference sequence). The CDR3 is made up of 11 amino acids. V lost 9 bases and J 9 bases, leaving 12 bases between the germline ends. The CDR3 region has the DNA TGTGCCAGAAATAGGGGGATTGAGCAGTTCTTC. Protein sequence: CARNRGIEQFF.

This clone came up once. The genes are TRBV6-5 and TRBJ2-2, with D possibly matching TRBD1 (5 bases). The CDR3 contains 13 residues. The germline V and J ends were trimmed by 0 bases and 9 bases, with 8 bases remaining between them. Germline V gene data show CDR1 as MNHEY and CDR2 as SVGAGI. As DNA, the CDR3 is TGTGCCAGCAGTTACTCGGGGCGCAGGGAGCTGTTTTTT. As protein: CASSYSGRRELFF.

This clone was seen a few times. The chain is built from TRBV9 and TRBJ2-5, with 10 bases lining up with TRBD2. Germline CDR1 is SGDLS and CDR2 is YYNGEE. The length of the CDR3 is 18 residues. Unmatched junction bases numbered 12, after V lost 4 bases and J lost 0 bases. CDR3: CASSPRDSGGQYQETQYF. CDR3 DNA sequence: TGTGCCAGCAGCCCCCGTGATAGCGGGGGGCAGTACCAAGAGACCCAGTACTTC.

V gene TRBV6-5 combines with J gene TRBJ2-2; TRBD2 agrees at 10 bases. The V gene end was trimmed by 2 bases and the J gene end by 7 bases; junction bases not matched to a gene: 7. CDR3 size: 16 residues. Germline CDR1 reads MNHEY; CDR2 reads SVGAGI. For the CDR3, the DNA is TGTGCCAGCAGTTACACCCTAGCGGGGGAAGGCGGGGAGCTGTTTTTT. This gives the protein CASSYTLAGEGGELFF.

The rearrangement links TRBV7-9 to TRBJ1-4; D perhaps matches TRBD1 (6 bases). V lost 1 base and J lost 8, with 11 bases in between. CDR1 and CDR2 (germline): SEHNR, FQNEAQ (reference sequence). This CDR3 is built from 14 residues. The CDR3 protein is CASSLVSGEEKLFF. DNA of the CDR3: TGTGCCAGCAGCTTAGTTTCAGGGGAGGAAAAACTGTTTTTT.

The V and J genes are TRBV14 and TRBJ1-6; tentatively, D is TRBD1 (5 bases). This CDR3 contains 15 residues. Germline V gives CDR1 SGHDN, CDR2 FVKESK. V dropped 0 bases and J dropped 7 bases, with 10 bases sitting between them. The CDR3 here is CASSQDRRGNSPLHF. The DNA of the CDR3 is TGTGCCAGCAGCCAAGATCGTAGGGGAAATTCACCCCTCCACTTT.